These 18 T cell receptor beta chains came from one sample sequenced in a study of cytomegalovirus exposure and HLA in healthy donors. Amplification used 60 Vbeta primers and 13 Jbeta primers. Generated by immunoSEQ multiplex PCR, the TCRdb table keeps only in-frame clones and is missing some. Of about 130,000 clones listed, approximately 85% were seen once; the top ten hold approximately 1.7%. What was sequenced was PBMCs. The source of these receptors is a boy younger than 18 in good health and CMV-seronegative.

This chain links TRBV27 with TRBJ1-6, with D possibly TRBD1 on 5 matching bases. From germline, CDR1 is MNHEY and CDR2 SMNVEV (reference sequence). The CDR3 totals 15 residues. Trimming left V 5 bases short and J 11 bases short, with 19 bases between. This chain's CDR3 is CASSLRPQGAAPLHF. CDR3 bases: TGTGCCAGCAGTCTTAGACCCCAGGGCGCAGCACCCCTCCACTTT.

The V call is TRBV9, the J call TRBJ2-1; D remains ambiguous. Germline V gene data show CDR1 as SGDLS and CDR2 as YYNGEE. The CDR3 totals 13 residues. V was pared by 0 bases and J by 8 bases, with 9 bases between. The CDR3 coding sequence is TGTGCCAGCAGCGTAGATTCCCTCGATGAGCAGTTCTTC. Protein product: CASSVDSLDEQFF.

The gene calls are TRBV27 and TRBJ2-1; maybe TRBD1 (6 bases). The V gene's germline CDR1 is MNHEY and CDR2 SMNVEV (reference sequence). The V and J ends lost 1 base and 7 bases respectively, with 14 bases between them. The CDR3 sequence is 15 residues long. The chain's CDR3 is CASSLYTGRLNEQFF. The CDR3 nucleotides are TGTGCCAGCAGTTTATATACAGGGCGATTGAATGAGCAGTTCTTC.

This clone was observed a few times. The rearrangement links TRBV2 to TRBJ2-7; TRBD2 is a possible D gene (5 bases). Deletions cut 6 bases from V and 4 bases from J, with 19 bases between. CDR1 and CDR2 from the germline V gene are SNHLY and FYNNEI. The CDR3 runs 15 residues. CDR3 in amino acids: CASSRTTARAYEQYF. The CDR3 nucleotides are TGTGCCAGCAGCAGAACGACCGCGCGGGCATACGAGCAGTACTTC.

The V and J genes are TRBV6-6 and TRBJ2-5; 14 bases match TRBD2. The CDR3 length is 16 residues. In germline, CDR1 is MNHNY, CDR2 SVGAGI (reference sequence). Trimming at V came to 2 bases and at J to 5 bases, leaving 4 bases not matched to a gene. This CDR3 is CASSYLGLAGGETQYF. The CDR3 bases are TGTGCCAGCAGTTACCTCGGACTAGCGGGAGGTGAGACCCAGTACTTC.

The chain recombines TRBV30 with TRBJ1-2, with 10 bases matching TRBD1. The CDR3 loop spans 13 amino acids. The junction had 6 bases not matched to a gene; V was cut back by 4 bases and J by 7 bases. Germline V lookup: CDR1 GTSNPN, CDR2 SVGIG (reference sequence). The CDR3 protein is CAWIGDRGSGYTF. The CDR3 nucleotides read TGTGCCTGGATTGGGGACAGGGGCTCTGGCTACACCTTC.

The CDR3 is CASSTTQGANQPQHF. CDR3 DNA: TGTGCCAGCAGCACGACTCAGGGGGCCAATCAGCCCCAGCATTTT. This sequence joins TRBV7-9 and TRBJ1-5; 8 bases fit TRBD1. The trim removed 5 bases at V and 3 bases at J, leaving 6 bases unmatched. The CDR3 contains 15 residues. Germline V gene data show CDR1 as SEHNR and CDR2 as FQNEAQ (reference sequence).

This clone occurred once. This chain links TRBV5-1 with TRBJ1-1; D possibly corresponds to TRBD1 (5 bases). CDR3 length: 15 residues. Deletions cut 4 bases from V and 0 bases from J, with 13 bases between. CDR1 and CDR2 (germline): SGHRS, YFSETQ. The CDR3 is CASSPRTNMNTEAFF. The DNA of the CDR3 is TGCGCCAGCAGCCCCCGGACAAACATGAACACTGAAGCTTTCTTT.

V gene TRBV5-4 combines with J gene TRBJ2-4; perhaps TRBD1 as D (8 bases). V was cut by 4 bases and J by 0 bases, with 20 bases left in between. The germline V gene has CDR1 SGHNT and CDR2 YYREEE (reference sequence). The CDR3 extends over 18 amino acids. The CDR3 sequence is CASSAGLGGTGAKNIQYF. CDR3 sequence (DNA): TGTGCCAGCAGCGCTGGCCTGGGGGGGACAGGAGCCAAAAACATTCAGTACTTC.

This chain joins TRBV30 and TRBJ2-5, with D perhaps matching TRBD2 (6 bases). The CDR3 has 14 residues. CDR1 GTSNPN and CDR2 SVGIG come from the germline V gene (reference sequence). Trimming cost V 3 bases and J 2 bases, with 13 bases left between them. The DNA of the CDR3 is TGTGCCTGGAGGCGGGGTCCGGGGCAAGAGACCCAGTACTTC. This codes for CAWRRGPGQETQYF.

In regard to this clone: Its ends do not fully match the called genes, so a read error is possible. The chain couples TRBV11-2 to TRBJ2-1; tentatively, D is TRBD1 (6 bases). CDR3 length equals 14 residues. The germline CDR1 and CDR2 sequences are SGHAT and FQNNGV. This CDR3 reads CASSLVTGWDTLVF. CDR3 in DNA: TGTGCCAGCAGCTTAGTGACGGGCTGGGACACTTTGGTCTTC.

The V and J genes are TRBV5-4 and TRBJ1-3; 9 nucleotides line up with TRBD1. This CDR3 has 15 amino acids. Germline CDR1 SGHNT, CDR2 YYREEE (reference sequence). After removal of 2 bases from V and 0 bases from J, the junction contained 0 bases not matched to a gene. The CDR3 protein is CASSLQGASGNTIYF. CDR3 bases: TGTGCCAGCAGCTTACAGGGGGCCTCTGGAAACACCATATATTTT.

The rearrangement links TRBV11-2 to TRBJ1-1; no clear D gene. The germline gives CDR1 SGHAT, CDR2 FQNNGV. V was clipped by 1 base and J by 8 bases, with 14 bases between them. The CDR3 has 14 residues. This CDR3 is CASSLGHGRGEAFF. In DNA, the CDR3 is TGTGCCAGCAGCTTAGGGCACGGGCGGGGAGAAGCTTTCTTT. Based on the CDR3 plus reference TRBV11-2 and TRBJ1-1, the full variable domain is EAGVAQSPRYKIIEKRQSVAFWCNPISGHATLYWYQQILGQGPKLLIQFQNNGVVDDSQLPKDRFSAERLKGVDSTLKIQPAKLEDSAVYLCASSLGHGRGEAFFGQGTRLTVV.

The chain is built from TRBV7-3 and TRBJ2-1; 8 nucleotides align to TRBD2. V shed 2 bases and J 5 bases; nucleotides not matched to a gene: 11. CDR1 is SGHTA and CDR2 is FQGTGA in the germline V gene. This CDR3 has 17 amino acids. The CDR3 loop reads CASSLGSGAGGHNEQFF. The CDR3 coding sequence is TGTGCCAGCAGCTTAGGGTCCGGGGCGGGGGGCCACAATGAGCAGTTCTTC.

The gene calls are TRBV29-1 and TRBJ2-5; no clear D gene. V was cut by 6 bases and J by 4 bases, with 9 bases left in between. The length of the CDR3 is 11 residues. Germline CDR1 SQVTM, CDR2 ANQGSEA. The CDR3 spells CSVEPGETQYF. As DNA, the CDR3 is TGCAGCGTGGAACCCGGAGAGACCCAGTACTTC. The full variable domain, in which reference TRBV29-1 and TRBJ2-5 provide the parts outside the CDR3, is SAVISQKPSRDICQRGTSLTIQCQVDSQVTMMFWYRQQPGQSLTLIATANQGSEATYESGFVIDKFPISRPNLTFSTLTVSNMSPEDSSIYLCSVEPGETQYFGPGTRLLVL.

V and J are TRBV30 and TRBJ2-7; D might be TRBD2 (5 bases). The ends were cut back, 3 bases at V and 6 bases at J, with 27 bases in the middle. Looked up from germline, CDR1 is GTSNPN and CDR2 is SVGIG (reference sequence). This CDR3 has 17 amino acids. CDR3 bases: TGTGCCTGGAGAGTGAGGGAGACCCCCGGACGTCTTTTCGAGCAGTACTTC. As protein: CAWRVRETPGRLFEQYF.

The chain joins TRBV4-2 to TRBJ1-2; no clear D. Trimming pared 0 bases from V and 7 bases from J, leaving 15 bases between. CDR1 is LGHNA, CDR2 YNFKEQ, per germline. CDR3 length: 15 amino acids. CDR3 sequence: CASSQEDGGRGGYTF. DNA of the CDR3: TGTGCCAGCAGCCAAGAGGACGGAGGGAGAGGTGGCTACACCTTC.

This chain connects TRBV5-3 to TRBJ2-3; tentative D call: TRBD2 (6 bases). TRBV5-3 is marked as an open reading frame, function uncertain. V lost 2 bases, J lost 1 base, and 8 bases lay in between. The CDR3 covers 14 residues. The CDR3 DNA is TGTGCCAGAAGCTTAAGGGAGGGCACAGATACGCAGTATTTT. It is translated as CARSLREGTDTQYF.